This T cell receptor beta chain stems from a study of glioma-infiltrating T cells after dendritic cell vaccination. Fresh-frozen tumor tissue and more than two years of survival data were available for all. Blood PBMC samples: pre-vaccination, two weeks post third vaccination, and at tumor progression. The germline V gene has CDR1 SNHLY and CDR2 FYNNEI. The CDR3 is 13 residues long. V dropped 8 bases and J dropped 6 bases, with 16 bases sitting between them. Profiled with immunoSEQ multiplex PCR; TCRdb holds only in-frame clones, not every one. This table has approximately 82,000 clones, about 90% appearing once.

This specimen was blood, taken before dendritic cell vaccination. This chain links TRBV2 with TRBJ1-2; D uncertain. The TCR sequence derives from a human donor with glioblastoma. The CDR3 loop reads CASQDTVQNGYTF. The CDR3 coding sequence is TGTGCCAGCCAAGACACGGTCCAAAATGGCTACACCTTC.